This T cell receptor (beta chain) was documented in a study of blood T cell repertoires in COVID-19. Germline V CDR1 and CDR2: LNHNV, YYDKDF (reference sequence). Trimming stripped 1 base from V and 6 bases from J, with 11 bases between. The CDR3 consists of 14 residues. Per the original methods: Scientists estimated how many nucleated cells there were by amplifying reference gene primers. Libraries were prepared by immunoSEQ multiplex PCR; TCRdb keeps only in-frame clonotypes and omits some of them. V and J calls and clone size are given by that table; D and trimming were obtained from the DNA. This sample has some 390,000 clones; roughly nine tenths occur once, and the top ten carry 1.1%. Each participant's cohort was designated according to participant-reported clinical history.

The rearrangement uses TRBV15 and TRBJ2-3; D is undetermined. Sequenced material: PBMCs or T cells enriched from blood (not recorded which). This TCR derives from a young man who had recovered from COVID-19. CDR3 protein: CATSRVSGWDTQYF. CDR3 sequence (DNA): TGTGCCACCAGCAGAGTATCAGGTTGGGATACGCAGTATTTT.